These 26 T cell receptor beta chains were sequenced from one sample in a study of cytomegalovirus exposure and HLA in healthy donors. PCR was performed using 60 Vbeta and 13 Jbeta primers. Only in-frame clones appear in the TCRdb table, and some are missing; sequencing was by immunoSEQ multiplex PCR. Altogether about 150,000 clones are present, approximately 70% being singletons, with the ten largest covering roughly 5.4%. What was sequenced was PBMCs. All receptors derive from a young woman in good health and CMV-seropositive.

This chain links TRBV11-2 with TRBJ1-4; the match to TRBD1 covers 10 bases. J gave up 11 bases and V 4 bases, and 16 bases lay outside the gene matches. Germline V gene data show CDR1 as SGHAT and CDR2 as FQNNGV. The CDR3 runs 17 residues. The CDR3 reads CASSSGGTGTGVTKLFF. Here the CDR3 DNA reads TGTGCCAGCAGCTCAGGGGGGACCGGGACAGGGGTAACGAAACTGTTTTTT.

This rearrangement joins TRBV7-3 to TRBJ2-3, with TRBD2 matching 12 bases. Trimming cost V 2 bases and J 3 bases; bases outside gene matches: 0. This CDR3 is built from 15 residues. Germline CDR1 reads SGHTA; CDR2 reads FQGTGA. CDR3 DNA sequence: TGTGCCAGCAGCTTAGGACTAGCGGGGACAGATACGCAGTATTTT. It codes for CASSLGLAGTDTQYF.

The chain carries TRBV7-9 and TRBJ1-1, with a weak D call TRBD1 (5 bases). The CDR3 sequence is 13 residues long. V was cut by 5 bases and J by 3 bases, with 10 bases left in between. Germline CDR1 SEHNR, CDR2 FQNEAQ (reference sequence). The CDR3 nucleotides are TGTGCCAGCAGCCTGCTGACAGACACTGAAGCTTTCTTT. Translation gives CASSLLTDTEAFF.

V is TRBV19 and J is TRBJ2-7; 12 positions match TRBD1. The ends lost 1 base at V and 4 bases at J; junction bases unmatched: 8. The CDR3 consists of 17 residues. Germline V lookup: CDR1 LNHDA, CDR2 SQIVND (reference sequence). The CDR3 nucleotides read TGTGCCAGTAGTATAGGCACCGGGACAGGGGGCTCGTACGAGCAGTACTTC. It translates to CASSIGTGTGGSYEQYF.

The rearrangement links TRBV19 to TRBJ2-2; maybe TRBD1 (6 bases). There are 16 residues in the CDR3. Trimming stripped 7 bases from V and 6 bases from J, with 21 bases between. Germline V gene data show CDR1 as LNHDA and CDR2 as SQIVND (reference sequence). CDR3 sequence: CASKTGFGPGPGELFF. In DNA, the CDR3 is TGTGCCAGTAAAACAGGGTTCGGTCCGGGGCCCGGGGAGCTGTTTTTT.

V gene TRBV5-8 combines with J gene TRBJ1-1, with TRBD1 identical over 11 bases. V was pared by 4 bases and J by 6 bases, with 5 bases of the junction left unmatched. Germline lookup yields CDR1 SGHTS and CDR2 YDEGEE. CDR3 length: 14 residues. CDR3 amino acids: CASSRDRGRAEAFF. The DNA for the CDR3 is TGTGCCAGCAGCCGGGACAGGGGGAGGGCTGAAGCTTTCTTT.

The chain employs TRBV5-1 and TRBJ2-1; a possible D gene is TRBD2 (5 bases). This CDR3 has 15 amino acids. CDR1 is SGHRS, CDR2 YFSETQ, per germline. With 6 bases removed from V and 5 bases from J, the gap between germline ends came to 18 bases. CDR3 in amino acids: CASTPLPGSNNEQFF. Written as DNA, the CDR3 is TGCGCCAGCACGCCGCTGCCGGGGTCTAACAATGAGCAGTTCTTC.

This chain joins TRBV2 and TRBJ2-6, with 7 positions matching TRBD1. Trimming took 5 bases from V and 4 from J; bases not matched to a gene: 8. The CDR3 totals 16 residues. Germline CDR1 and CDR2: SNHLY and FYNNEI. CDR3 sequence: CASSSLTGSGANVLTF. The CDR3, as DNA: TGTGCCAGCAGTTCACTGACAGGGTCCGGGGCCAACGTCCTGACTTTC.

This clone has only a few counts. The chain is built from TRBV9 and TRBJ2-7; no clear D gene. Germline-derived CDR1 and CDR2 are SGDLS and YYNGEE. The CDR3 is made up of 15 amino acids. V lost 0 bases and J lost 2, with 12 bases in between. This chain's CDR3 is CASSVGADTTYEQYF. CDR3 DNA sequence: TGTGCCAGCAGCGTAGGGGCAGACACGACCTACGAGCAGTACTTC. Complete variable domain (other parts from reference TRBV9 and TRBJ2-7): DSGVTQTPKHLITATGQRVTLRCSPRSGDLSVYWYQQSLDQGLQFLIQYYNGEERAKGNILERFSAQQFPDLHSELNLSSLELGDSALYFCASSVGADTTYEQYFGPGTRLTVT.

The chain uses TRBV7-9 and TRBJ1-2; 7 bases are a match to TRBD1. V was pared by 1 base and J by 4 bases, with 6 bases of the junction left unmatched. CDR1 SEHNR and CDR2 FQNEAQ come from the germline V gene (reference sequence). The CDR3 loop spans 15 amino acids. The CDR3 loop reads CASSLVMGDSYGYTF. The DNA for the CDR3 is TGTGCCAGCAGCTTAGTGATGGGGGACAGCTATGGCTACACCTTC.

The chain recombines TRBV7-6 with TRBJ2-3, with 8 bases identical to TRBD2. There are 16 residues in the CDR3. Germline V lookup: CDR1 SGHVS, CDR2 FNYEAQ. The V segment lost 6 bases and the J segment 4 bases; nucleotides outside the gene matches: 12. CDR3 in amino acids: CASRYRGGPGPDTQYF. The CDR3 region has the DNA TGTGCCAGCAGATACCGCGGGGGGCCAGGACCAGATACGCAGTATTTT.

The chain employs TRBV5-5 and TRBJ2-7, with 8 bases that match TRBD1. V trimming: 4 bases; J trimming: 2 bases; junction bases outside the gene matches: 5. The CDR3 loop spans 14 amino acids. Germline V CDR1 and CDR2: SGHKS, YYEKEE (reference sequence). In DNA form, the CDR3 reads TGTGCCAGCAGCGTCCGGGACAGGCCCTACGAGCAGTACTTC. This codes for CASSVRDRPYEQYF.

A word on this clone: Other DNA variants within this sample encode the same CDR3. This sequence joins TRBV30 and TRBJ1-1, with a tentative D call TRBD1 (6 bases). Germline values: CDR1 GTSNPN, CDR2 SVGIG (reference sequence). V was pared by 0 bases and J by 8 bases, with 7 bases between. The CDR3 is made up of 11 amino acids. In DNA form, the CDR3 reads TGTGCCTGGAGTGTCGGACAGGAAGCTTTCTTT. Encoded protein: CAWSVGQEAFF.

The chain couples TRBV19 to TRBJ2-7, with D tentatively TRBD1 (6 bases). Trimming cost V 7 bases and J 5 bases, with 18 bases left between them. The length of the CDR3 is 14 residues. Germline loops: CDR1 LNHDA, CDR2 SQIVND (reference sequence). CDR3 region: CASKTGVSAHEQYF. The DNA for the CDR3 is TGTGCCAGTAAGACAGGCGTATCCGCCCACGAGCAGTACTTC.

V usage is TRBV4-3 and J usage is TRBJ2-3; 11 bases line up with TRBD2. This CDR3 has 17 amino acids. Trimming removed 4 bases from V and 4 bases from J; junction bases left unmatched: 10. CDR1 is LGHNA and CDR2 is YSLEER in the germline V gene. The CDR3 DNA reads TGCGCCAGCAGCCCAGACCATAGCGGGGGGGCGGCAGATACGCAGTATTTT. Amino acids: CASSPDHSGGAADTQYF.

This chain connects TRBV29-1 to TRBJ1-6, with a weak D call TRBD1 (5 bases). This CDR3 spans 15 amino acids. Germline loops: CDR1 SQVTM, CDR2 ANQGSEA. The V end was cut by 7 bases, the J end by 4 bases, with 17 bases between. DNA of the CDR3: TGCAGCGACTCTCAGGGAATTGGGTATAATTCACCCCTCCACTTT. This translates into CSDSQGIGYNSPLHF.

The rearrangement uses TRBV30 and TRBJ1-1, with 9 bases aligning to TRBD1. The CDR3 spans 14 residues. The germline CDR1 and CDR2 sequences are GTSNPN and SVGIG (reference sequence). V dropped 4 bases and J dropped 3; count of bases not matched to a gene: 6. The CDR3 nucleotides read TGTGCCTGGACCCCGGGGACAGGGTACACTGAAGCTTTCTTT. As protein: CAWTPGTGYTEAFF. The variable domain in full, with the rest retrieved from reference TRBV30 and TRBJ1-1, is SQTIHQWPATLVQPVGSPLSLECTVEGTSNPNLYWYRQAAGRGLQLLFYSVGIGQISSEVPQNLSASRPQDRQFILSSKKLLLSDSGFYLCAWTPGTGYTEAFFGQGTRLTVV.

In this sample, this clone turned up once. V and J are TRBV29-1 and TRBJ1-4; 7 positions agree with TRBD1. The junction had 4 bases not matched to a gene; V was cut back by 6 bases and J by 3 bases. Germline CDR1 reads SQVTM; CDR2 reads ANQGSEA. The CDR3 contains 13 residues. The CDR3 region is CSVRDSSNEKLFF. In DNA form, the CDR3 reads TGCAGCGTGAGGGACAGCTCTAATGAAAAACTGTTTTTT.

This clone has just a few counts. This chain uses TRBV4-2 with TRBJ1-1; tentative D call: TRBD1 (6 bases). The CDR3 has 15 amino acids. The germline gives CDR1 LGHNA, CDR2 YNFKEQ. Trimming took off 0 bases at V and 0 bases at J, with 8 bases between the two ends. The CDR3, as DNA: TGTGCCAGCAGCCAAGAGACAGGTATGAACACTGAAGCTTTCTTT. Its protein is CASSQETGMNTEAFF.

The sample holds a few counts of this clone. The chain recombines TRBV19 with TRBJ2-5; 7 nucleotides agree with TRBD1. The CDR3 has 13 residues. V gave up 2 bases and J gave up 3 bases; unmatched junction bases: 0. Germline CDR1 and CDR2: LNHDA and SQIVND (reference sequence). The CDR3 sequence is CASSITGEETQYF. The CDR3 region has the DNA TGTGCCAGTAGTATAACAGGGGAAGAGACCCAGTACTTC.

The gene calls are TRBV9 and TRBJ2-7, with D unclear. Looked up from germline, CDR1 is SGDLS and CDR2 is YYNGEE. The V end was cut by 2 bases, the J end by 3 bases, with 12 bases between. The CDR3 spans 14 residues. This CDR3 reads CASSVSAQSYEQYF. The CDR3 coding sequence is TGTGCCAGCAGCGTCTCCGCACAGAGCTACGAGCAGTACTTC.

As for this clone: The junction departs from germline at one end; a sequencing error may be responsible. The chain recombines TRBV4-1 with TRBJ1-6; 10 bases map to TRBD1. CDR1 MGHRA and CDR2 YSYEKL come from the germline V gene. The CDR3 consists of 16 residues. CDR3 bases: TGTGCCAGCAGCCTTCGGGGGACAGGGGAGAATTCACCCCTCCACTTT. It specifies CASSLRGTGENSPLHF.

The chain has TRBV7-2 and TRBJ2-5; the D gene is possibly TRBD2 (7 bases). This CDR3 is 17 amino acids long. With 5 bases removed from V and 4 bases from J, the gap between germline ends came to 23 bases. Germline V gives CDR1 SGHTA, CDR2 FQGNSA. The CDR3 region has the DNA TGTGCCAGCAGCCCAAAGGGGGAGGGCAGCTATGCAGAGACCCAGTACTTC. Protein product: CASSPKGEGSYAETQYF.

The chain couples TRBV11-3 to TRBJ2-5; 9 bases line up with TRBD1. Germline loops: CDR1 SGHNT, CDR2 YENEEA. J lost 3 bases, V lost 1 base, and 0 bases had no gene match. The CDR3 loop spans 14 amino acids. CDR3 in DNA: TGTGCCAGCAGCTTAGGGACAGGGGAAGAGACCCAGTACTTC. Translating gives CASSLGTGEETQYF.

The rearrangement links TRBV29-1 to TRBJ2-2, with a tentative D call TRBD2 (6 bases). V lost 5 bases and J lost 2, with 15 bases in between. The CDR3 spans 15 residues. Germline V gene lookup returns CDR1 SQVTM and CDR2 ANQGSEA. The CDR3 DNA sequence: TGCAGCGTTATTCAGGGAGGTGTAAACACCGGGGAGCTGTTTTTT. Amino acid sequence: CSVIQGGVNTGELFF.

The chain combines TRBV6-6 with TRBJ1-2, with D possibly being TRBD1 (5 bases). This CDR3 contains 12 residues. With 2 bases removed from V and 6 bases from J, the gap between germline ends came to 7 bases. CDR1 MNHNY and CDR2 SVGAGI come from the germline V gene (reference sequence). CDR3 nucleotides: TGTGCCAGCAGTTACCAGACAGATGGCTACACCTTC. It translates to CASSYQTDGYTF.